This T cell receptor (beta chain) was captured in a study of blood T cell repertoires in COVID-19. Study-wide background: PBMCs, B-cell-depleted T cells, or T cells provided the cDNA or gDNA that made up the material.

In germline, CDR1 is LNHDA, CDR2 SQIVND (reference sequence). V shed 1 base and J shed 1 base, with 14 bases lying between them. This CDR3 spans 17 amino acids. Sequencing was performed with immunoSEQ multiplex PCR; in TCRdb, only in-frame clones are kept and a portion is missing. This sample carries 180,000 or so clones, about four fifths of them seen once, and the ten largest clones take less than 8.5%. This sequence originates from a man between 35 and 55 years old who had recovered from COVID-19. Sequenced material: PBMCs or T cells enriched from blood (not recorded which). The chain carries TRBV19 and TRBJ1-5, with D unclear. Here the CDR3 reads CASSIASPGRSNQPQHF. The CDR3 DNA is TGTGCCAGTAGTATAGCTTCTCCCGGGAGAAGCAATCAGCCCCAGCATTTT.